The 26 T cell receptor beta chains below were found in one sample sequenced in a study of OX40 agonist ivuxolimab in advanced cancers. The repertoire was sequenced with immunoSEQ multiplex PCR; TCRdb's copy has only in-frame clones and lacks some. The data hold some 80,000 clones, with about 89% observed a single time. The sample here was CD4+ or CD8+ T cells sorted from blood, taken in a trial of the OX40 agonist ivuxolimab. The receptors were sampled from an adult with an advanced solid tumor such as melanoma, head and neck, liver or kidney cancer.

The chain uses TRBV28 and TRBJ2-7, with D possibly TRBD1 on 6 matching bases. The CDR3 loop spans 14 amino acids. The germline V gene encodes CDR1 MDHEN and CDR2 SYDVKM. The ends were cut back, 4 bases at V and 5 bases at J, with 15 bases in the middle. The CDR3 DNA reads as TGTGCCAGCAGTTCTCCGGGACAACTCAACGAGCAGTACTTC. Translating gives CASSSPGQLNEQYF.

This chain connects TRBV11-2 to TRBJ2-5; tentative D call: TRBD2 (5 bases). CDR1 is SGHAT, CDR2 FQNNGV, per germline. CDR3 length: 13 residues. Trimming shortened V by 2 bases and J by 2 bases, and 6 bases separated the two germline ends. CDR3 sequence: CASSLRLQETQYF. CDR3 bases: TGTGCCAGCAGCTTAAGACTACAAGAGACCCAGTACTTC.

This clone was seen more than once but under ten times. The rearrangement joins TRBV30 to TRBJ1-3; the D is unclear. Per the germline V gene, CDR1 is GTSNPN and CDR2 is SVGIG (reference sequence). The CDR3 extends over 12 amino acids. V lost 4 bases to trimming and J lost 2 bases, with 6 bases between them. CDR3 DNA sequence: TGTGCCTGGATCTCAGCTGGAAACACCATATATTTT. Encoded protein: CAWISAGNTIYF.

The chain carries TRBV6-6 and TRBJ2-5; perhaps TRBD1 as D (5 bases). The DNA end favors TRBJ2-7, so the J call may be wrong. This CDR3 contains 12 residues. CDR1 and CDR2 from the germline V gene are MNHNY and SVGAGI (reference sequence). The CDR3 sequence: CASSSGIYEQYF. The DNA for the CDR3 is TGTGCCAGCAGTTCAGGGATCTACGAGCAGTACTTC.

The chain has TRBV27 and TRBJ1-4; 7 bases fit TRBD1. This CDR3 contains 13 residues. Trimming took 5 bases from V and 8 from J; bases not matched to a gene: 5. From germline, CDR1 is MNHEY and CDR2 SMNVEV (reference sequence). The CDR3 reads CASSTHRGEKLFF. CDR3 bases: TGTGCCAGCAGTACTCACAGGGGCGAAAAACTGTTTTTT.

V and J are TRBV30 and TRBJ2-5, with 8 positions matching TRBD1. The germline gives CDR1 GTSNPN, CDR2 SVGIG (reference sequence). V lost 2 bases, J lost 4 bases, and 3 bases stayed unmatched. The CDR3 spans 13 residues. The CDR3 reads CAWSRQGTETQYF. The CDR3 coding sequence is TGTGCCTGGAGTCGACAGGGGACAGAGACCCAGTACTTC.

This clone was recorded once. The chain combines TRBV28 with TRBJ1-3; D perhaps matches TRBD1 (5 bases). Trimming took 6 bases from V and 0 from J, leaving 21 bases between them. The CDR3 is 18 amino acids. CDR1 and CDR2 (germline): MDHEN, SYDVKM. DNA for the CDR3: TGTGCCAGCAGCAGTTTCGGACGCGGGGGGGTCTCTGGAAACACCATATATTTT. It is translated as CASSSFGRGGVSGNTIYF.

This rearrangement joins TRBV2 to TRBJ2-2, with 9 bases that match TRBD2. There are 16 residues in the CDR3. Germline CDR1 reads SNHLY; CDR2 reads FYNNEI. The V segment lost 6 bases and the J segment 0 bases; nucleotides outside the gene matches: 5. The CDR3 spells CASRLSGRTNTGELFF. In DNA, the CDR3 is TGTGCCAGCAGGCTGAGCGGGAGGACGAACACCGGGGAGCTGTTTTTT.

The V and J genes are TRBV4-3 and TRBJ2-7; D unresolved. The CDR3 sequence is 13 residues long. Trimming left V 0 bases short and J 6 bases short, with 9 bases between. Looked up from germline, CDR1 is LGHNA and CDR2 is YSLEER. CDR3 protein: CASSQEAGAEQYF. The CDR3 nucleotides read TGCGCCAGCAGCCAAGAGGCCGGCGCCGAGCAGTACTTC.

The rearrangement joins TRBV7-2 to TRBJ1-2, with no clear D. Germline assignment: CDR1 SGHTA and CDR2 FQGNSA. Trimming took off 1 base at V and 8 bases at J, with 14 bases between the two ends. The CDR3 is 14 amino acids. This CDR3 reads CASSLGLGFRGYTF. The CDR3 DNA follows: TGTGCCAGCAGCTTAGGTCTAGGGTTTCGAGGCTACACCTTC. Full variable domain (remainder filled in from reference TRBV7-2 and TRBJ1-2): GAGVSQSPSNKVTEKGKDVELRCDPISGHTALYWYRQSLGQGLEFLIYFQGNSAPDKSGLPSDRFSAERTGGSVSTLTIQRTQQEDSAVYLCASSLGLGFRGYTFGSGTRLTVV.

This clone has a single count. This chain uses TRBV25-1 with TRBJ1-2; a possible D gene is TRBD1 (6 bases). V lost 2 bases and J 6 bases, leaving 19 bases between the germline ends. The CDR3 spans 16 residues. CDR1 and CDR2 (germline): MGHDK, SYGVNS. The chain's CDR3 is CASSENTWGAVDGYTF. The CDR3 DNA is TGTGCCAGCAGTGAAAATACCTGGGGGGCTGTGGATGGCTACACCTTC.

The DNA for the CDR3 is TGCAGCGCAAACCGAGGTGGGGTCGCGGAAGAGACCCAGTACTTC. Translating it yields CSANRGGVAEETQYF. V is TRBV29-1 and J is TRBJ2-5; unclear D gene. The CDR3 is 15 residues long. Germline values: CDR1 SQVTM, CDR2 ANQGSEA. Trimming stripped 7 bases from V and 3 bases from J, with 21 bases between.

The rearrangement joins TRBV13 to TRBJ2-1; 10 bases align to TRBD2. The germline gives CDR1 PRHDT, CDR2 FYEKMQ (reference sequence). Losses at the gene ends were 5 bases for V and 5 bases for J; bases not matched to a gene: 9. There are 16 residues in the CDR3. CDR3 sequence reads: CASSPQLAGLHNEQFF. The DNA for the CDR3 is TGTGCCAGCAGCCCCCAACTAGCGGGATTACACAATGAGCAGTTCTTC.

The DNA of the CDR3 is TGTGCCAGCAGCTTGGTGACGGCGGACGAGGACCTCCACTTT. Protein sequence: CASSLVTADEDLHF. The chain combines TRBV5-6 with TRBJ1-6; unclear D gene. Trimming took 0 bases from V and 15 from J, leaving 16 bases between them. The CDR3 is made up of 14 amino acids. The germline V gene has CDR1 SGHDT and CDR2 YYEEEE.

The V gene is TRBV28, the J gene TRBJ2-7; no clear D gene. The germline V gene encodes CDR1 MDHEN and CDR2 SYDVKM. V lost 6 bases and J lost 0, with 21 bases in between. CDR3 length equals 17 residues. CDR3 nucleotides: TGTGCCAGCAGGACATCAGACCAAGGTCCCAACTCCTACGAGCAGTACTTC. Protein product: CASRTSDQGPNSYEQYF.

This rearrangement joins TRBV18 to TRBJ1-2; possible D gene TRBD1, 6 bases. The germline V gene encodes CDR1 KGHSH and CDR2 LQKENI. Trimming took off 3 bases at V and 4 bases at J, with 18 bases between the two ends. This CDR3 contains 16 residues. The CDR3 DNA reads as TGTGCCAGCTCACCGGGCCGGGACACCTTTTTCTATGGCTACACCTTC. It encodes CASSPGRDTFFYGYTF.

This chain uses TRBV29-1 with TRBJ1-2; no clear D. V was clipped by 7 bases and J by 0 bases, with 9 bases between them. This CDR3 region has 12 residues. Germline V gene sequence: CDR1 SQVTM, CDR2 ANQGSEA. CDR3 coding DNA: TGCAGCGCGTCCAGCACTAACTATGGCTACACCTTC. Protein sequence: CSASSTNYGYTF.

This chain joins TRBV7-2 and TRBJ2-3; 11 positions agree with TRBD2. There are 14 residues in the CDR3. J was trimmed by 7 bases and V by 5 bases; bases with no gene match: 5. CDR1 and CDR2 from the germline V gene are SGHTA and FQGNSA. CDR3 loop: CASSATSGTHTQYF. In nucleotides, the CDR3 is TGTGCCAGCAGCGCGACTAGCGGGACTCATACGCAGTATTTT. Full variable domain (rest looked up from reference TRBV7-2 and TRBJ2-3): GAGVSQSPSNKVTEKGKDVELRCDPISGHTALYWYRQSLGQGLEFLIYFQGNSAPDKSGLPSDRFSAERTGGSVSTLTIQRTQQEDSAVYLCASSATSGTHTQYFGPGTRLTVL.

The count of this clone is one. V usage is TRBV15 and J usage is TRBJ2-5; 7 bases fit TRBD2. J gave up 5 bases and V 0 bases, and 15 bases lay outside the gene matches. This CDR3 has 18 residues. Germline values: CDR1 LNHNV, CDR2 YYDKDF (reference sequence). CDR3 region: CATSRDLGGEGWMETQYF. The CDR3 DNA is TGTGCCACCAGCAGAGATTTAGGCGGGGAGGGGTGGATGGAGACCCAGTACTTC.

CDR3 loop: CATTRRTASYGYTF. The CDR3 nucleotides read TGTGCCACAACGAGAAGGACAGCTTCCTATGGCTACACCTTC. The rearrangement joins TRBV2 to TRBJ1-2, with D maybe TRBD1 (6 bases). The V end was cut by 10 bases, the J end by 4 bases, with 19 bases between. The CDR3 has 14 amino acids. CDR1 is SNHLY and CDR2 is FYNNEI in the germline V gene.

The DNA for the CDR3 is TGTGCCAGCAGTTTAGGGGCCCCCTACGAGCAGTACTTC. Translated, it gives CASSLGAPYEQYF. The chain is built from TRBV27 and TRBJ2-7, with D perhaps matching TRBD1 (5 bases). CDR3 length equals 13 residues. The V end lost 2 bases, the J end lost 2 bases, and 7 bases lay between the germline ends. Germline loops: CDR1 MNHEY, CDR2 SMNVEV (reference sequence).

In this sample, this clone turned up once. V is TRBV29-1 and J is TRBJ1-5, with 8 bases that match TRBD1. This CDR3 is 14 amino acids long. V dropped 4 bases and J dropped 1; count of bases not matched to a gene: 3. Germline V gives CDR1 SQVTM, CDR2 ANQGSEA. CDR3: CSVVQGGSNQPQHF. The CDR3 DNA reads TGCAGCGTTGTACAGGGGGGAAGCAATCAGCCCCAGCATTTT.

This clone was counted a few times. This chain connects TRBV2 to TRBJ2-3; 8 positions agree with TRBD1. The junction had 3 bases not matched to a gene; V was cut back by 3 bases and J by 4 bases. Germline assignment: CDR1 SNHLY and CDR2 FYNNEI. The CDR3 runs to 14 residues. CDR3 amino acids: CASSEDREADTQYF. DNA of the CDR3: TGTGCCAGCAGTGAGGACAGGGAGGCAGATACGCAGTATTTT. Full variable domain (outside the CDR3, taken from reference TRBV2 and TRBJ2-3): EPEVTQTPSHQVTQMGQEVILRCVPISNHLYFYWYRQILGQKVEFLVSFYNNEISEKSEIFDDQFSVERPDGSNFTLKIRSTKLEDSAMYFCASSEDREADTQYFGPGTRLTVL.

The CDR3 bases are TGCAGTGCTAGTCATAGTAATACGCAGTATTTT. It yields the protein CSASHSNTQYF. The rearrangement uses TRBV20-1 and TRBJ2-3; the D is unclear. The V gene's germline CDR1 is DFQATT and CDR2 SNEGSKA (reference sequence). With 3 bases removed from V and 7 bases from J, the gap between germline ends came to 8 bases. This CDR3 contains 11 residues.

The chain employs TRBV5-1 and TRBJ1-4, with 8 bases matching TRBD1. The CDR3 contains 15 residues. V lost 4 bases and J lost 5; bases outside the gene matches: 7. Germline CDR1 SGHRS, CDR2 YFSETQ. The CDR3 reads CASSPNGQGNEKLFF. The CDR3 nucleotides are TGCGCCAGCAGCCCGAACGGACAGGGAAATGAAAAACTGTTTTTT.

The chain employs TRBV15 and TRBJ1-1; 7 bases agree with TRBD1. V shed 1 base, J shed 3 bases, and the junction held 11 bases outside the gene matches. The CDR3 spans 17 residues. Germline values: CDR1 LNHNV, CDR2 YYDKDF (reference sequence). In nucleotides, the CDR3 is TGTGCCACCAGCAGAGGCGCGGAAAGGGGGCGAGACACTGAAGCTTTCTTT. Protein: CATSRGAERGRDTEAFF.